This paragraph covers one T cell receptor (beta chain) sequence. This sample is drawn from a study of blood T cell repertoires in COVID-19. Overall study: The United States, Italy and Spain were the sources of the acute and convalescent COVID-19 samples. Nucleic acid was either cDNA or gDNA, and it came from T cells, B-cell-depleted T cells, or PBMCs.

In the original processing: Reference gene primers were amplified, and this amplification served to estimate nucleated cell counts. The data were produced by immunoSEQ multiplex PCR, yet TCRdb's version contains in-frame clones alone and is incomplete. For V, J and clone size, that table is used; D and trimming come from the DNA. The sample has a few hundred thousand clones; more than 70% are singletons. The CDR3 has 15 residues. Germline-derived CDR1 and CDR2 are MNHNY and SVGAGI (reference sequence). V was cut by 6 bases and J by 2 bases, with 16 bases left in between. The material sequenced was peripheral blood. The clonotype comes from a man aged 18 to 29 who had recovered from COVID-19. The chain combines TRBV6-6 with TRBJ1-1, with TRBD1 as a possible D gene (6 bases). The CDR3 DNA follows: TGTGCCAGCAGCCACGACTGGACAGTCAACACTGAAGCTTTCTTT. The encoded protein is CASSHDWTVNTEAFF.